Sequencing of this T cell receptor beta chain was carried out in a study of Ad26.COV2.S vaccination and SARS-CoV-2 variants. Using immunoSEQ multiplex PCR, the repertoire was profiled, and TCRdb retains in-frame clones only, with some absent. The sample includes approximately 340,000 clones, approximately 90% of them seen just once. This CDR3 contains 13 residues. Deletions cut 3 bases from V and 7 bases from J, with 12 bases between. Germline V gives CDR1 LNHDA, CDR2 SQIVND (reference sequence). This chain connects TRBV19 to TRBJ1-2; D might be TRBD1 (6 bases). Sequenced here: peripheral blood, sampled after recovery from COVID-19. The clonotype originates from a human donor who had recovered from COVID-19. The CDR3 protein is CASSIEQGGGYTF. CDR3 bases: TGTGCCAGTAGTATCGAACAGGGAGGTGGCTACACCTTC. The entire variable domain, with the rest obtained from reference TRBV19 and TRBJ1-2, is as follows: DGGITQSPKYLFRKEGQNVTLSCEQNLNHDAMYWYRQDPGQGLRLIYYSQIVNDFQKGDIAEGYSVSREKKESFPLTVTSAQKNPTAFYLCASSIEQGGGYTFGSGTRLTVV.